These T cell receptor beta chains were read from a single sample in a study of cytomegalovirus exposure and HLA in healthy donors. The method was immunoSEQ multiplex PCR; TCRdb's version includes in-frame clones alone and lacks a portion of them. The repertoire has about 190,000 clones, 81% of them found once; the top ten carry around 2%. The specimen sequenced was PBMCs. These receptors came from a man younger than 35 in good health and CMV-seronegative. Both conserved end residues are part of each CDR3. D genes are given only for firm matches. A clone size is listed for some rows: how often the clone was seen (once, few, many), or a class if it is expanded.

V gene	clone size	D gene	J gene	CDR3 protein	CDR3 DNA
TRBV27	.	.	TRBJ2-5	CASPIPRSETQYF	TGTGCCAGCCCTATACCGAGATCCGAGACCCAGTACTTC
TRBV2	.	TRBD2	TRBJ2-1	CASSSFRTSGSYNEQFF	TGTGCCAGCAGTTCCTTCAGGACTAGCGGGAGTTACAATGAGCAGTTCTTC
TRBV9	.	.	TRBJ1-1	CASSGSGLPNTEAFF	TGTGCCAGCAGCGGCTCGGGACTGCCGAACACTGAAGCCTTCTTT
TRBV7-8	once	.	TRBJ1-3	CASSLGRGWGNTIYF	TGTGCCAGCAGCTTAGGAAGGGGGTGGGGAAACACCATATATTTT
TRBV28	.	TRBD2	TRBJ2-3	CASTQGGRPPNTQYF	TGTGCCAGCACCCAAGGCGGGAGGCCTCCGAATACGCAGTATTTT
TRBV5-4	.	.	TRBJ1-1	CASSLGAENTEAFF	TGTGCCAGCAGCTTGGGTGCAGAGAACACTGAAGCTTTCTTT
TRBV27	once	.	TRBJ1-1	CASSLSRGNTEAFF	TGTGCCAGCAGTTTATCTCGGGGGAACACTGAAGCTTTCTTT
TRBV10-3	.	.	TRBJ1-2	CAISASPGEWIDGYTF	TGTGCCATCAGTGCGAGTCCCGGGGAATGGATCGATGGCTACACCTTC
TRBV2	.	TRBD2	TRBJ2-5	CASSPGTRGRETQYF	TGTGCCAGCAGTCCCGGGACTAGGGGTCGGGAGACCCAGTACTTC
TRBV13	.	TRBD1	TRBJ2-7	CASSSRQGVSYEQYF	TGTGCCAGCAGCTCCCGACAGGGGGTATCCTACGAGCAGTACTTC
TRBV6-5	.	.	TRBJ1-2	CATTGPQHGYTF	TGTGCCACCACGGGTCCGCAGCATGGCTACACCTTC
TRBV28	.	TRBD2	TRBJ2-3	CASSSAGTSGRAGTDTQYF	TGTGCCAGCAGTTCAGCCGGCACTAGCGGGAGAGCGGGCACAGATACGCAGTATTTT
TRBV7-9	.	TRBD1	TRBJ2-7	CASSAPGQTSPYEQYF	TGTGCCAGCAGCGCTCCGGGACAGACGTCTCCCTACGAGCAGTACTTC
TRBV19	once	.	TRBJ2-3	CASSIRQPPTDTQYF	TGTGCCAGTAGTATCAGGCAGCCACCCACAGATACGCAGTATTTT
TRBV5-8	few	.	TRBJ2-1	CASSLAYARDEQFF	TGTGCCAGCAGCTTGGCCTATGCGAGAGATGAGCAGTTCTTC
TRBV28	.	TRBD2	TRBJ2-1	CASSLALAGRSYNEQFF	TGTGCCAGCAGTTTAGCACTAGCGGGTAGATCCTACAATGAGCAGTTCTTC
TRBV28	.	TRBD1	TRBJ1-1	CASRSGQGSDTEAFF	TGTGCCAGCAGATCAGGACAGGGGTCGGACACTGAAGCTTTCTTT
TRBV6-6	.	.	TRBJ2-7	CASRQDTTSYEQYF	TGTGCCAGCAGACAGGACACCACCTCCTACGAGCAGTACTTC
TRBV29-1	.	.	TRBJ2-3	CSVEDLGGRSTDTQYF	TGCAGCGTTGAAGATCTAGGGGGAAGAAGCACAGATACGCAGTATTTT
TRBV14	.	.	TRBJ2-7	CASSQENAGIYEQYF	TGTGCCAGCAGCCAAGAAAATGCGGGAATCTACGAGCAGTACTTC
TRBV18	.	TRBD2	TRBJ2-2	CASSPMASGTTGELFF	TGTGCCAGCTCACCAATGGCTAGCGGAACAACCGGGGAGCTGTTTTTT
TRBV10-3	.	.	TRBJ1-1	CAIRASGPNTEAFF	TGTGCCATCAGGGCATCAGGTCCCAACACTGAAGCTTTCTTT
TRBV9	.	.	TRBJ2-7	CASSPNPGLNEQYF	TGTGCCAGCAGCCCGAACCCCGGACTAAACGAGCAGTACTTC
TRBV28	.	.	TRBJ1-5	CASRVVAGQPQHF	TGTGCCAGCAGGGTCGTAGCAGGGCAGCCCCAGCATTTT
TRBV27	.	TRBD2	TRBJ2-3	CASSLWLGLAATTDTQYF	TGTGCCAGCAGTTTATGGCTGGGACTAGCGGCCACCACAGATACGCAGTATTTT
TRBV28	.	.	TRBJ2-6	CASSLSLYSGANVLTF	TGTGCCAGCAGTTTATCCCTTTACTCTGGGGCCAACGTCCTGACTTTC
TRBV6-6	.	.	TRBJ1-2	CASSSGSTYGYTF	TGTGCCAGCAGTTCAGGGTCCACCTATGGCTACACCTTC
TRBV15	.	TRBD1	TRBJ2-7	CATSRGGQALREQYF	TGTGCCACCAGCAGAGGGGGACAGGCCCTCCGCGAGCAGTACTTC
TRBV14	.	TRBD1	TRBJ1-6	CASSQGQFNSPLHF	TGTGCCAGCAGCCAGGGACAGTTTAATTCACCCCTCCACTTT
TRBV29-1	.	.	TRBJ2-1	CSVGSLSYNEQFF	TGCAGCGTCGGGAGTTTGTCATACAATGAGCAGTTCTTC
TRBV6-1	.	TRBD1	TRBJ1-1	CASRAYRGGNTEAFF	TGTGCCAGCAGAGCCTACAGGGGGGGGAACACTGAAGCTTTCTTT
TRBV21-1	few	.	TRBJ2-1	CASTRLELNEQFF	TGTGCCAGCACGCGACTAGAACTCAATGAGCAGTTCTTC
TRBV6-5	once	.	TRBJ2-3	CASSLQGTDTQYF	TGTGCCAGCAGCCTACAGGGCACAGATACGCAGTATTTT
TRBV14	.	.	TRBJ2-1	CASSPRDYNEQFF	TGTGCCAGCAGCCCCCGCGACTACAATGAGCAGTTCTTC
TRBV19	.	.	TRBJ1-1	CASSIDLAHGLNTEAFF	TGTGCCAGTAGTATAGATCTAGCACATGGGCTCAACACTGAAGCTTTCTTT
TRBV2	.	.	TRBJ1-1	CASSEAQGYGTEAFF	TGTGCCAGCAGTGAAGCGCAGGGTTATGGCACTGAAGCTTTCTTT
TRBV19	.	TRBD1	TRBJ1-1	CASTHYGQVSTEAFF	TGTGCCAGTACCCACTATGGACAGGTTAGCACTGAAGCTTTCTTT
TRBV7-3	.	.	TRBJ2-2	CASSLRADSYTGELFF	TGTGCCAGCAGCTTACGGGCGGACAGCTACACCGGGGAGCTGTTTTTT
TRBV6-6	.	TRBD1	TRBJ1-6	CASLGTVNSPLHF	TGTGCCAGCCTTGGGACAGTAAATTCACCCCTCCACTTT
TRBV4-3	.	.	TRBJ2-4	CASSREAGMAKNIQYF	TGCGCCAGCAGCCGGGAGGCAGGGATGGCCAAAAACATTCAGTACTTC
TRBV10-3	.	TRBD2	TRBJ2-5	CASGGTLQETQYF	TGTGCCAGCGGGGGGACCCTACAAGAGACCCAGTACTTC